The next 25 T cell receptor beta chains were all read from a single sample in a study of early T cells in non-severe SARS-CoV-2 infection. TCRdb re-analysed the 5' RACE reads in MiXCR, keeping a single row per CDR3 protein. The table shows approximately 69,000 distinct CDR3 sequences, with roughly 10% occurring only once. Source: whole blood, taken at baseline. The source of these receptors is an adult who was a healthcare worker with PCR-confirmed SARS-CoV-2 infection or an uninfected control (not recorded which).

There are many counts of this clonotype. The genes are TRBV19 and TRBJ1-5; D gene uncertain. Deletions cut 7 bases from V and 0 bases from J, with 10 bases between. CDR1 and CDR2 from the germline V gene are LNHDA and SQIVND (reference sequence). The CDR3 has 14 amino acids. The CDR3 loop reads CASTTGYSNQPQHF. In DNA form, the CDR3 reads TGTGCCAGTACCACGGGCTATAGCAATCAGCCCCAGCATTTT.

The chain is built from TRBV5-1 and TRBJ2-5; 8 bases are a match to TRBD2. With 4 bases clipped from V and 2 bases from J, the junction kept 1 base outside the gene matches. Germline CDR1 SGHRS, CDR2 YFSETQ. This CDR3 spans 13 amino acids. In nucleotides, the CDR3 is TGCGCCAGCAGCCGCGGGGGGCAAGAGACCCAGTACTTC. Protein product: CASSRGGQETQYF. Full variable domain (remainder filled in from reference TRBV5-1 and TRBJ2-5): KAGVTQTPRYLIKTRGQQVTLSCSPISGHRSVSWYQQTPGQGLQFLFEYFSETQRNKGNFPGRFSGRQFSNSRSEMNVSTLELGDSALYLCASSRGGQETQYFGPGTRLLVL.

The chain recombines TRBV2 with TRBJ2-3; D possibly matches TRBD1 or TRBD2 (5 bases each). This CDR3 is 14 amino acids long. The V and J ends lost 6 bases and 0 bases respectively, with 10 bases between them. Looked up from germline, CDR1 is SNHLY and CDR2 is FYNNEI. The CDR3 DNA sequence: TGTGCCAGCAGGGGACGGTCTAGCACAGATACGCAGTATTTT. Translating it yields CASRGRSSTDTQYF.

At least ten counts were recorded for this clonotype. V and J are TRBV12-3 or TRBV12-4 and TRBJ1-1; D ambiguous. V was trimmed by 7 bases and J by 5 bases, leaving 8 bases between them. The CDR3 has 11 residues. The CDR3 reads CASTRRTEAFF. The DNA of the CDR3 is TGTGCCAGCACTAGAAGGACTGAAGCTTTCTTT.

J is TRBJ1-2 and V is TRBV27; a possible D gene is TRBD1 (6 bases). Germline V gene sequence: CDR1 MNHEY, CDR2 SMNVEV (reference sequence). This CDR3 comprises 16 residues. Trimming took 1 base from V and 2 from J, leaving 14 bases between them. The DNA of the CDR3 is TGTGCCAGCAGTTTATGGGGGCAGGGATTAAACTATGGCTACACCTTC. Translated, it gives CASSLWGQGLNYGYTF.

This clonotype was counted only a few times. The chain recombines TRBV29-1 with TRBJ1-1, with D unclear. Germline loops: CDR1 SQVTM, CDR2 ANQGSEA. This CDR3 spans 13 amino acids. V was clipped by 7 bases and J by 4 bases, with 16 bases between them. In DNA, the CDR3 is TGCAGCGGGACCCGGGCTAAGGGCACTGAAGCTTTCTTT. This encodes CSGTRAKGTEAFF.

This clonotype was seen more than once but under ten times. V and J are TRBV9 and TRBJ2-3; 13 nucleotides agree with TRBD2. Germline trimming cut 0 bases from V and 4 bases from J; bases unmatched to any gene: 20. Germline V CDR1 and CDR2: SGDLS, YYNGEE. CDR3 size: 22 residues. This CDR3 is CASSVATGRLAGGPPNPDTQYF. The CDR3 DNA reads TGTGCCAGCAGCGTAGCTACCGGACGACTAGCGGGAGGCCCCCCGAATCCAGATACGCAGTATTTT.

The rearrangement uses TRBV6-1 and TRBJ2-1; D remains ambiguous. V lost 3 bases, J lost 11 bases, and 8 bases lay in between. Germline CDR1 reads MNHNS; CDR2 reads SASEGT. This CDR3 has 11 amino acids. The CDR3 DNA sequence: TGTGCCAGCAGTGACAGACTTCAGCAGTTCTTC. This translates into CASSDRLQQFF.

This clonotype was seen more than once but under ten times. J is TRBJ2-3 and V is TRBV12-3 or TRBV12-4; D is ambiguous. The CDR3 totals 12 residues. V dropped 6 bases and J dropped 6 bases, with 10 bases sitting between them. The CDR3 sequence: CASRLSLDTQYF. DNA for the CDR3: TGTGCCAGCAGATTATCCCTGGATACGCAGTATTTT.

This clonotype was counted at least ten times. The chain carries TRBV7-2 and TRBJ2-7; D remains unclear. CDR1 and CDR2 (germline): SGHTA, FQGNSA. Trimming stripped 4 bases from V and 4 bases from J, with 11 bases between. The CDR3 spans 13 residues. CDR3 in DNA: TGTGCCAGCAGCTCTGACCTAAGATACGAGCAGTACTTC. Translation gives CASSSDLRYEQYF. The variable domain in full, completed from reference TRBV7-2 and TRBJ2-7, reads GAGVSQSPSNKVTEKGKDVELRCDPISGHTALYWYRQSLGQGLEFLIYFQGNSAPDKSGLPSDRFSAERTGGSVSTLTIQRTQQEDSAVYLCASSSDLRYEQYFGPGTRLTVT.

This clonotype was seen more than once but under ten times. Sequence at one end of the junction differs from germline and may be a read error. This chain connects TRBV2 to TRBJ1-2, with D uncertain. Per germline, CDR1 SNHLY and CDR2 FYNNEI. The length of the CDR3 is 14 residues. The CDR3 nucleotides read TGTGCCAGCAGGGAAGAGCATCTTAACTATGGCTACACCTTC. Amino acid sequence: CASREEHLNYGYTF.

This clonotype has just one count. Sequence at one end of the junction differs from germline and may be a read error. J is TRBJ2-5 and V is TRBV18; D may be TRBD1 (6 bases). The CDR3 length is 15 residues. Germline CDR1 and CDR2: KGHSH and LQKENI. The CDR3 nucleotides are TGTGCCAGCTCACCAACTACATGGGGGCAAGAGACCAAGTACTTC. It codes for CASSPTTWGQETKYF.

This clonotype was seen a few times. The chain couples TRBV6-1 to TRBJ1-5, with TRBD1 identical over 8 bases. The CDR3 contains 16 residues. V was clipped by 6 bases and J by 0 bases; unmatched bases: 7. Per germline, CDR1 MNHNS and CDR2 SASEGT. The CDR3 sequence is CASSWDRRYSNQPQHF. The CDR3 coding sequence is TGTGCCAGCAGCTGGGACAGGAGGTATAGCAATCAGCCCCAGCATTTT.

The V and J genes are TRBV6-2 or TRBV6-3 and TRBJ1-1; TRBD1 agrees at 12 bases. Per germline, CDR1 MNHEY and CDR2 SVGEGT. V shed 5 bases, J shed 3 bases, and the junction held 1 base outside the gene matches. The CDR3 contains 14 residues. The CDR3 DNA sequence: TGTGCCAGCAGTCGGGACAGGGGGCACACTGAAGCTTTCTTT. It encodes CASSRDRGHTEAFF.

The CDR3: CSATQGASGEQYF. In DNA, the CDR3 is TGCAGTGCCACACAGGGGGCCTCTGGGGAGCAGTACTTC. The rearrangement uses TRBV20-1 and TRBJ2-7, with 9 bases fitting TRBD1. V lost 6 bases, J lost 7 bases, and 10 bases stayed unmatched. CDR3 length: 13 residues. CDR1 and CDR2 from the germline V gene are DFQATT and SNEGSKA (reference sequence).

The gene calls are TRBV18 and TRBJ2-7; D unclear. Germline CDR1 reads KGHSH; CDR2 reads LQKENI. The CDR3 is 13 residues long. V lost 3 bases, J lost 4 bases, and 10 bases lay in between. The CDR3 region has the DNA TGTGCCAGCTCACCCTTGGACGGGTACGAGCAGTACTTC. This sequence encodes CASSPLDGYEQYF.

V is TRBV20-1 and J is TRBJ2-2; 10 positions agree with TRBD1. The CDR3 is made up of 14 amino acids. V lost 6 bases and J lost 4; bases outside the gene matches: 5. Germline CDR1 is DFQATT and CDR2 is SNEGSKA (reference sequence). The CDR3 nucleotides are TGCAGTGCCACGGGACAGGGGAGCACCGGGGAGCTGTTTTTT. Its translation: CSATGQGSTGELFF.

This clonotype showed up many times. This chain joins TRBV12-3 or TRBV12-4 and TRBJ1-2; D is unresolved. The CDR3 sequence is 12 residues long. V shed 5 bases and J shed 2 bases, with 6 bases lying between them. The CDR3 coding sequence is TGTGCCAGCAGTACGGAAAACTATGGCTACACCTTC. Its translation is CASSTENYGYTF.

The genes are TRBV11-2 and TRBJ1-1; tentatively, D is TRBD1 (5 bases). The CDR3 loop spans 13 amino acids. Germline CDR1 and CDR2: SGHAT and FQNNGV. Trimming removed 2 bases from V and 6 bases from J, with 10 bases in between. CDR3: CASSLQGNAEAFF. The CDR3 DNA is TGTGCCAGCAGCTTACAGGGTAATGCTGAAGCTTTCTTT.

Worth noting for this clonotype: Germline and junction disagree at one end, which may indicate a read error. The J gene is TRBJ1-4, the V gene TRBV4-1, with 9 nucleotides matching TRBD1. The CDR3 is 14 residues long. The germline V gene encodes CDR1 MGHRA and CDR2 YSYEKL. CDR3 in DNA: TGCGTCAGCAGCCTAGGACAGGGGTTTGAAAAACTGTTTTTT. It yields the protein CVSSLGQGFEKLFF.

This clonotype has a count of ten or more. The chain couples TRBV7-9 to TRBJ2-7; D is perhaps TRBD1 (6 bases). Trimming stripped 6 bases from V and 2 bases from J, with 8 bases between. The CDR3 length is 12 residues. Per the germline V gene, CDR1 is SEHNR and CDR2 is FQNEAQ (reference sequence). The CDR3 sequence is CASRRGTYEQYF. The CDR3 region has the DNA TGTGCCAGCAGGAGGGGGACCTACGAGCAGTACTTC.

The V and J genes are TRBV29-1 and TRBJ2-7; D is perhaps TRBD1 (6 bases). Trimming removed 7 bases at V and 6 bases at J, with 16 bases between. CDR1 SQVTM and CDR2 ANQGSEA come from the germline V gene. The CDR3 totals 12 residues. The CDR3 region is CSAPDRRCEQYF. For the CDR3, the DNA is TGCAGCGCCCCCGACAGGCGTTGCGAGCAGTACTTC.

The sample holds many counts of this clonotype. J is TRBJ1-1 and V is TRBV18, with TRBD1 identical over 8 bases. The germline V gene has CDR1 KGHSH and CDR2 LQKENI. The CDR3 totals 15 residues. J lost 0 bases, V lost 4 bases, and 4 bases had no gene match. The DNA for the CDR3 is TGTGCCAGCTCACTCCGGACAGGGATGAACACTGAAGCTTTCTTT. Its translation is CASSLRTGMNTEAFF.

CDR3 sequence: CATSDPGRSNTGELFF. Written as DNA, the CDR3 is TGTGCCACCAGTGATCCCGGGAGGTCGAACACCGGGGAGCTGTTTTTT. The chain recombines TRBV24-1 with TRBJ2-2; 7 bases are shared with TRBD2. The V segment lost 3 bases and the J segment 0 bases; nucleotides outside the gene matches: 3. The CDR3 has 16 amino acids. Germline loops: CDR1 KGHDR, CDR2 SFDVKD.

This sequence joins TRBV5-1 and TRBJ1-3; no clear D. Trimming cost V 4 bases and J 4 bases, with 9 bases left between them. The CDR3 is 13 amino acids. CDR1 is SGHRS and CDR2 is YFSETQ in the germline V gene. The CDR3 sequence: CASSQDDGNTIYF. The CDR3 nucleotides read TGCGCCAGCAGCCAGGACGACGGAAACACCATATATTTT. Drawing the rest from reference TRBV5-1 and TRBJ1-3, the complete variable domain is KAGVTQTPRYLIKTRGQQVTLSCSPISGHRSVSWYQQTPGQGLQFLFEYFSETQRNKGNFPGRFSGRQFSNSRSEMNVSTLELGDSALYLCASSQDDGNTIYFGEGSWLTVV.